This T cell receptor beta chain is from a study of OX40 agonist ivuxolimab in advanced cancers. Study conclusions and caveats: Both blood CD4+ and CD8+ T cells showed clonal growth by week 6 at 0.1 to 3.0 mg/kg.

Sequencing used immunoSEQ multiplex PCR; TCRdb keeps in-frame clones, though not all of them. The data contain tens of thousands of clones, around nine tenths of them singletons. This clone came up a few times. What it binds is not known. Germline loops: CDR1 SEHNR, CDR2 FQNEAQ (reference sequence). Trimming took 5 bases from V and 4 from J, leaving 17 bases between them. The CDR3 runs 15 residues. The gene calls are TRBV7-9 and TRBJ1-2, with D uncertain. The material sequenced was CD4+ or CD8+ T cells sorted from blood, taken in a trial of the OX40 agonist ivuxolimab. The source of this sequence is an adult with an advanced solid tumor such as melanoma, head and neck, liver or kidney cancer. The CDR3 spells CASSPGNLESYGYTF. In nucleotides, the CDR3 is TGTGCCAGCAGCCCGGGAAACTTAGAGAGCTATGGCTACACCTTC.